Reported below is one TCR beta chain. This clone's antigen is unknown. Per-base qualities were not stored, and no clone one base away is much larger. This sample was taken from a study of shared clonotypes between healthy human individuals (TCRdb year 2020). Study-level background: The cohort included three men and two women between 18 and 49 years of age. Libraries were prepared and TCR repertoires were sequenced by different laboratories using diverse techniques, in order to increase sequencing depth and limit assay-specific biases. For each donor, CD4 naive and CD4 memory were each given three plates, CD8 naive was given two plates, and CD8 memory was given one plate. Between about 0.9 and 10 billion PBMCs per donor were obtained by leukapheresis. To estimate repertoire size and how much clonotype sharing occurs between individuals, the study deeply sequenced the blood TCR repertoires of 4 to 6 healthy adults. Study-wide findings and limitations: Sampling was restricted to blood, and TCR repertoires in tissue are likely to differ from TCR repertoires in blood. The genetic and exposure-history diversity represented was limited by the small number of donors. Across a few donors, approximately 4.9% of naive CD4, roughly 3.8% of naive CD8, about 2.3% of memory CD4, and about 0.44% of memory CD8 clonotypes were shared. Larger estimated clonotype richness was generally found for naive subsets than for memory subsets. Compared with non-shared clonotypes, the clonotypes found in all four sorted-subset donors had higher generation probabilities. Incomplete sequencing was indicated by rarefaction of sorted-subset datasets, despite the large sequencing depth. Based on pairwise subsampling, the degree of clonotype sharing among donors was expected to be affected by sequencing depth.

CD8 naive samples were CD45RO-negative cells positively selected for CCR7, giving a CD45RA+CCR7+ population that excluded TemRA cells. The donors were healthy, HIV-negative adults who had no recently reported acute infections or vaccinations. Every donor was a Caucasian adult living in Nashville, Tennessee, USA. Blood was collected by leukapheresis, and PBMCs were isolated by Ficoll-Histopaque density gradient centrifugation and then cryopreserved in liquid nitrogen vapor phase. Analytical flow cytometry was used to check the purity and quantity of every magnetically sorted T cell population. Genomic DNA was isolated from every sorted fraction and measured by UV absorbance on a Nanodrop 2000c. Using the deep immunoSEQ assay, multiplex PCR amplified TCR CDR3 regions from genomic DNA. Extracted genomic DNA from each cell subset was distributed evenly across all wells of several immunoSEQ 96-well plates, and each plate was treated as a replicate. For sorted subsets, each replicate PCR was loaded with around 220 ng genomic DNA, equivalent to roughly 30,000 T cell genomes. The purified libraries were quantified using a Qubit 3.0 fluorometer, sized with a Bioanalyzer 2100, and then quantified again using the KAPA Library Quantification kit. A separate single-read 150-cycle Illumina NextSeq 550 flow cell was used to sequence each immunoSEQ 96-well plate. Turning to the authors' computational methods: Because the immunoSEQ output included only junctional sequences and no quality scores, the filtering could not be the same as the filtering used for full-length reads. To assign V/J genes and CDR3, sequences were annotated using PyIR, a Python wrapper for IgBLAST v1.9, with IMGT germline references. Reads were filtered out if the reads had weak V/J assignments (E-value above 1e-6), no CDR3, stop codons, out-of-frame junctions, or ambiguous translated residues. A V3J clonotype was defined by an identical inferred V gene, J gene, and CDR3 amino acid sequence. Percentage overlap between repertoires was computed as shared unique clonotypes divided by the size of the smaller repertoire. Repertoire richness was assessed with RTK rarefaction, the Chao1 estimator, and Recon v2.1 estimates of unobserved clonotypes. For all TCRbeta clonotypes obtained by the gDNA method from four donors, generation probabilities were computed with OLGA. TCRdb retrieved this table from immuneACCESS and kept in-frame rearrangements only. Not all clones are present; in checked studies, unresolved V genes account for under half, and no reason is known for the remainder. V and J calls and clone size are those listed in that table; D and trimming were worked out from the DNA. In this sample the table shows about 2 million clones, about 95% of which occur a single time. In total, the top ten clones hold 1% to 1.3% of the sample.

CDR1 and CDR2 are drawn from the germline V gene: MDHEN, SYDVKM. Including the terminal cysteine and phenylalanine, the CDR3 comprises 14 residues. Just CDR3 DNA is preserved here, 42 bases in frame from base 1. V ends up 4 bases short and J 8 bases short, with an unmatched junction base count of 5. This sequence was found in a man between 18 and 29 years old in good health. Sequencing input: naive CD8+ T cells sorted from blood. The cell subset or site label, read with the paper, signifies: CD45RA+CCR7+. Recombination connected TRBV28 to TRBJ2-1, with 10 central nucleotides matching TRBD2. This receptor carries the CDR3 CASSSGLAAYEQFF. The nucleotide sequence is TGTGCCAGCAGTTCTGGACTAGCGGCATATGAGCAGTTCTTC.